This passage covers 20 T cell receptor beta chains from one sample sequenced in a study of blood T cell repertoires in COVID-19. Using immunoSEQ multiplex PCR, the repertoire was profiled, and TCRdb retains in-frame clones only, with some absent. The data hold tens of thousands of clones, with just over 85% observed a single time. Sequenced input: peripheral blood. The receptors stem from an elderly woman with active or convalescent COVID-19.

The chain's CDR3 is CASSLDIRGDTQYF. CDR3 bases: TGTGCCAGCAGCTTAGATATCCGCGGAGATACGCAGTATTTT. V and J are TRBV7-8 and TRBJ2-3, with D unclear. V dropped 1 base and J dropped 5 bases, with 10 bases sitting between them. Germline lookup yields CDR1 SGHVS and CDR2 FQNEAQ. There are 14 residues in the CDR3. Filled out from reference TRBV7-8 and TRBJ2-3, the complete variable domain reads GAGVSQSPRYKVAKRGQDVALRCDPISGHVSLFWYQQALGQGPEFLTYFQNEAQLDKSGLPSDRFFAERPEGSVSTLKIQRTQQEDSAVYLCASSLDIRGDTQYFGPGTRLTVL.

The V call is TRBV7-6, the J call TRBJ2-7; the D gene is possibly TRBD1 (5 bases). Trimming took 4 bases from V and 1 from J, leaving 11 bases between them. CDR3 length: 14 residues. Germline CDR1 reads SGHVS; CDR2 reads FNYEAQ. The CDR3 DNA sequence: TGTGCCAGCAGCTCCACGACAGAATCCTACGAGCAGTACTTC. This encodes CASSSTTESYEQYF.

The chain couples TRBV6-2 or TRBV6-3 to TRBJ1-2; D is unresolved. Trimming pared 3 bases from V and 8 bases from J, leaving 16 bases between. Germline-derived CDR1 and CDR2 are MNHEY and SVGEGT. CDR3 length: 14 residues. CDR3 DNA: TGTGCCAGCAGTTATGCGGGCCGGGCACCCGGCTACACCTTC. It is translated as CASSYAGRAPGYTF.

This chain connects TRBV5-4 to TRBJ2-5; 8 bases map to TRBD2. V trimming: 0 bases; J trimming: 2 bases; junction bases outside the gene matches: 3. Per the germline V gene, CDR1 is SGHNT and CDR2 is YYREEE (reference sequence). This CDR3 region has 15 residues. The CDR3 DNA follows: TGTGCCAGCAGCTTGGCCGGACTAGCTCAAGAGACCCAGTACTTC. Protein sequence: CASSLAGLAQETQYF.

This chain links TRBV7-2 with TRBJ1-2; D uncertain. The CDR3 spans 12 residues. Trimming pared 5 bases from V and 2 bases from J, leaving 6 bases between. Germline V gene sequence: CDR1 SGHTA, CDR2 FQGNSA. The CDR3 bases are TGTGCCAGCAGCGCCGGGAACTATGGCTACACCTTC. Translating gives CASSAGNYGYTF.

This chain joins TRBV29-1 and TRBJ1-2; 9 positions match TRBD1. The germline V gene has CDR1 SQVTM and CDR2 ANQGSEA. V was clipped by 3 bases and J by 5 bases; unmatched bases: 7. This CDR3 has 14 amino acids. CDR3: CSVDTGGGYYGYTF. CDR3 DNA: TGCAGCGTTGATACAGGGGGCGGATATTATGGCTACACCTTC.

The table lists this clone with a count of one. CDR3 bases: TGTGCCAGCAGCGTAGGAGGGGGGGCGGCCACTGAAGCTTTCTTT. Translating it yields CASSVGGGAATEAFF. This rearrangement joins TRBV9 to TRBJ1-1; a weak D match, TRBD1 (6 bases). The length of the CDR3 is 15 residues. The germline V gene encodes CDR1 SGDLS and CDR2 YYNGEE. V was clipped by 0 bases and J by 4 bases, with 13 bases between them. Together with reference TRBV9 and TRBJ1-1, the CDR3 gives the full variable domain: DSGVTQTPKHLITATGQRVTLRCSPRSGDLSVYWYQQSLDQGLQFLIQYYNGEERAKGNILERFSAQQFPDLHSELNLSSLELGDSALYFCASSVGGGAATEAFFGQGTRLTVV.

This clone was seen more than once but under ten times. V usage is TRBV9 and J usage is TRBJ1-5; D is possibly TRBD1 (5 bases). Looked up from germline, CDR1 is SGDLS and CDR2 is YYNGEE. This CDR3 has 16 residues. The germline V and J ends were trimmed by 7 bases and 0 bases, with 17 bases remaining between them. The CDR3 DNA reads TGTGCCAGCTCCTCCGGGGGGACCGATAGCAATCAGCCCCAGCATTTT. Protein sequence: CASSSGGTDSNQPQHF.

This sequence joins TRBV18 and TRBJ1-1; D call uncertain. V was cut by 4 bases and J by 4 bases, with 13 bases left in between. The CDR3 extends over 14 amino acids. The germline gives CDR1 KGHSH, CDR2 LQKENI. The DNA for the CDR3 is TGTGCCAGCTCACGGTCTGGGAGCCGCACTGAAGCTTTCTTT. Its protein is CASSRSGSRTEAFF. The full variable domain, in which reference TRBV18 and TRBJ1-1 provide the parts outside the CDR3, is NAGVMQNPRHLVRRRGQEARLRCSPMKGHSHVYWYRQLPEEGLKFMVYLQKENIIDESGMPKERFSAEFPKEGPSILRIQQVVRGDSAAYFCASSRSGSRTEAFFGQGTRLTVV.

This chain joins TRBV18 and TRBJ2-1; 7 bases match TRBD2. Germline V gives CDR1 KGHSH, CDR2 LQKENI. CDR3 length equals 15 residues. V lost 2 bases to trimming and J lost 2 bases; unmatched junction nucleotides: 3. CDR3: CASSPSGGTYNEQFF. The CDR3 region has the DNA TGTGCCAGCTCACCATCCGGGGGGACCTACAATGAGCAGTTCTTC.

The chain employs TRBV9 and TRBJ1-6; 10 bases are shared with TRBD1. CDR1 SGDLS and CDR2 YYNGEE come from the germline V gene. With 4 bases clipped from V and 4 bases from J, the junction kept 8 bases outside the gene matches. This CDR3 region has 17 residues. CDR3 sequence (DNA): TGTGCCAGCAGCACTTCGACAGGGGGCCGGTATAATTCACCCCTCCACTTT. Translation: CASSTSTGGRYNSPLHF. The entire variable domain, with the rest obtained from reference TRBV9 and TRBJ1-6, is as follows: DSGVTQTPKHLITATGQRVTLRCSPRSGDLSVYWYQQSLDQGLQFLIQYYNGEERAKGNILERFSAQQFPDLHSELNLSSLELGDSALYFCASSTSTGGRYNSPLHFGNGTRLTVT.

In this sample, this clone turned up a few times. The rearrangement links TRBV25-1 to TRBJ1-1; a weak D match, TRBD1 (6 bases). This CDR3 comprises 14 residues. Germline V gene lookup returns CDR1 MGHDK and CDR2 SYGVNS. The V gene lost 3 bases and the J gene lost 5 bases, with 13 bases spanning the gap. This chain's CDR3 is CASSDLQGRTEAFF. CDR3 coding DNA: TGTGCCAGCAGTGACCTACAGGGTAGGACTGAAGCTTTCTTT.

The J gene is TRBJ2-7, the V gene TRBV18; maybe TRBD1 (6 bases). Per the germline V gene, CDR1 is KGHSH and CDR2 is LQKENI. The CDR3 extends over 17 amino acids. The ends were cut back, 0 bases at V and 3 bases at J, with 18 bases in the middle. The CDR3 sequence: CASSPPNPQGSLYEQYF. In nucleotides, the CDR3 is TGTGCCAGCTCACCACCAAACCCACAGGGCTCGCTCTACGAGCAGTACTTC.

The chain joins TRBV7-8 to TRBJ2-1, with 8 nucleotides matching TRBD1. CDR1 and CDR2 (germline): SGHVS, FQNEAQ. V lost 4 bases and J lost 8; bases outside the gene matches: 13. The CDR3 spans 16 residues. The CDR3 DNA sequence: TGTGCCAGCAGCTCCGCAAGGACAGGGTTGTACGATGAGCAGTTCTTC. This encodes CASSSARTGLYDEQFF.

V and J are TRBV4-1 and TRBJ2-7; 7 bases fit TRBD2. After removal of 1 base from V and 1 base from J, the junction contained 4 bases not matched to a gene. Germline V lookup: CDR1 MGHRA, CDR2 YSYEKL. The CDR3 length is 15 residues. CDR3 in amino acids: CASSQGSSGSYEQYF. CDR3 in DNA: TGCGCCAGCAGCCAAGGGTCTAGCGGATCCTACGAGCAGTACTTC.

The chain recombines TRBV20-1 with TRBJ2-5; possibly TRBD2 for D (7 bases). The CDR3 totals 16 residues. The V and J ends lost 3 bases and 4 bases respectively, with 21 bases between them. CDR1 and CDR2 (germline): DFQATT, SNEGSKA (reference sequence). The CDR3 region is CSASRGGAGKGETQYF. The CDR3 DNA is TGCAGTGCTAGTAGAGGGGGGGCTGGTAAGGGAGAGACCCAGTACTTC.

The V gene is TRBV12-3 or TRBV12-4, the J gene TRBJ2-2, with D unresolved. The CDR3 length is 13 residues. V was pared by 2 bases and J by 4 bases, with 5 bases between. Written as DNA, the CDR3 is TGTGCCAGCAGTTTATGGGCCACCGGGGAGCTGTTTTTT. Translating it yields CASSLWATGELFF.

V is TRBV5-1 and J is TRBJ2-4; 10 bases fit TRBD2. The trim removed 6 bases at V and 6 bases at J, leaving 15 bases unmatched. The length of the CDR3 is 17 residues. CDR1 SGHRS and CDR2 YFSETQ come from the germline V gene. CDR3 sequence: CASTQSGGAMVGNIQYF. The CDR3 DNA sequence: TGCGCCAGCACGCAAAGCGGGGGGGCTATGGTCGGAAACATTCAGTACTTC. Full variable domain (rest looked up from reference TRBV5-1 and TRBJ2-4): KAGVTQTPRYLIKTRGQQVTLSCSPISGHRSVSWYQQTPGQGLQFLFEYFSETQRNKGNFPGRFSGRQFSNSRSEMNVSTLELGDSALYLCASTQSGGAMVGNIQYFGAGTRLSVL.

The chain couples TRBV9 to TRBJ2-1; the D gene is possibly TRBD2 (6 bases). Trimming removed 4 bases from V and 2 bases from J, with 16 bases in between. Germline lookup yields CDR1 SGDLS and CDR2 YYNGEE. CDR3 length equals 16 residues. CDR3 DNA: TGTGCCAGCAGCACGACCGGGGGAAGGCCCTACAATGAGCAGTTCTTC. This translates into CASSTTGGRPYNEQFF.

V usage is TRBV11-3 and J usage is TRBJ2-7; D is possibly TRBD2 (7 bases). Germline values: CDR1 SGHNT, CDR2 YENEEA. V lost 6 bases and J lost 7, with 22 bases in between. The CDR3 is made up of 15 amino acids. CDR3 nucleotide sequence: TGTGCCAGCAGATCCGGGGGCGGGAGCTTGTTGGAGCAGTACTTC. As protein: CASRSGGGSLLEQYF.